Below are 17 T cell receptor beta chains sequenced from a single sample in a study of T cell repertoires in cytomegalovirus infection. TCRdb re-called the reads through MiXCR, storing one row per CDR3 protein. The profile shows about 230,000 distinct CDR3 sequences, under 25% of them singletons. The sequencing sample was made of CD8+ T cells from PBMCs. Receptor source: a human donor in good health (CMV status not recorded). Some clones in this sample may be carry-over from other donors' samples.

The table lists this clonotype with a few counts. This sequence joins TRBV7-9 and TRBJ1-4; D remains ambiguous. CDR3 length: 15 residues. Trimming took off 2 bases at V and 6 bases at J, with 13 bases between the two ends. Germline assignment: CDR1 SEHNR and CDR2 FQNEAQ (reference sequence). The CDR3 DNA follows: TGTGCCAGCAGCTTATGGGCTAAGCAGGATGAAAAACTGTTTTTT. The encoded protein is CASSLWAKQDEKLFF. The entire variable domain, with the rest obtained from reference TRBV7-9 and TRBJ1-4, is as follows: DTGVSQNPRHKITKRGQNVTFRCDPISEHNRLYWYRQTLGQGPEFLTYFQNEAQLEKSRLLSDRFSAERPKGSFSTLEIQRTEQGDSAMYLCASSLWAKQDEKLFFGSGTQLSVL.

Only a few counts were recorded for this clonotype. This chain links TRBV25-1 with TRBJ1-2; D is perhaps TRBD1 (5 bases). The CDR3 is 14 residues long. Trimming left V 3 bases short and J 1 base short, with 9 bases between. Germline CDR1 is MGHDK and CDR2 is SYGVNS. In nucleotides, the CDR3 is TGTGCCAGCAGTGAGTGGGGCATTAACTATGGCTACACCTTC. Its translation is CASSEWGINYGYTF.

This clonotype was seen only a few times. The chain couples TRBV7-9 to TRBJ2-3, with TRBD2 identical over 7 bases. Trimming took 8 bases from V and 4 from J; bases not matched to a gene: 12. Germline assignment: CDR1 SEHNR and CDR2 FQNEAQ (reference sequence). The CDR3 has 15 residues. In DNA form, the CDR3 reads TGTGCCAGCGCTGAGAGGGGAGGGGCGGCAGATACGCAGTATTTT. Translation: CASAERGGAADTQYF.

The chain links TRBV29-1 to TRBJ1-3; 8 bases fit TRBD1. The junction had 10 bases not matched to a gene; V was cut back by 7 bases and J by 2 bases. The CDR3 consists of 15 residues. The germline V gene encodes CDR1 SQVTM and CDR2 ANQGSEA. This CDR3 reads CSALGQGAAGNTIYF. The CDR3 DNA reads TGCAGCGCCCTAGGCCAGGGGGCGGCTGGAAACACCATATATTTT.

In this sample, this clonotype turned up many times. The CDR3 DNA reads TGTGCCAGCAGTTACTACGGACGGCCGGAGACCCAGTACTTC. Translated, it gives CASSYYGRPETQYF. V usage is TRBV12-3 or TRBV12-4 and J usage is TRBJ2-5; no definite D call. CDR3 length equals 14 residues. Between the trimmed V and J ends, which lost 4 bases and 5 bases, there was a span of 14 bases.

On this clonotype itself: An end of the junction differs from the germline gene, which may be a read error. CDR3: CVSSWTAGPFQPQHF. In DNA form, the CDR3 reads TGTGTCAGCAGTTGGACGGCGGGGCCTTTTCAGCCCCAGCATTTT. The J gene is TRBJ1-5, the V gene TRBV28, with D tentatively TRBD1 (5 bases). Germline assignment: CDR1 MDHEN and CDR2 SYDVKM. The length of the CDR3 is 15 residues.

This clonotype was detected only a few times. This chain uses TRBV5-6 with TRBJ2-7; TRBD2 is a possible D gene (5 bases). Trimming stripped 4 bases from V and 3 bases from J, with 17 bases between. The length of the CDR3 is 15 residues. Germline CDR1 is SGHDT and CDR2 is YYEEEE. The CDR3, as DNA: TGTGCCAGCAGCGACGGACGAGGGCCTTACTACGAGCAGTACTTC. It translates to CASSDGRGPYYEQYF. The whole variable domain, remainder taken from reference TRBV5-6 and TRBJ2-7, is DAGVTQSPTHLIKTRGQQVTLRCSPKSGHDTVSWYQQALGQGPQFIFQYYEEEERQRGNFPDRFSGHQFPNYSSELNVNALLLGDSALYLCASSDGRGPYYEQYFGPGTRLTVT.

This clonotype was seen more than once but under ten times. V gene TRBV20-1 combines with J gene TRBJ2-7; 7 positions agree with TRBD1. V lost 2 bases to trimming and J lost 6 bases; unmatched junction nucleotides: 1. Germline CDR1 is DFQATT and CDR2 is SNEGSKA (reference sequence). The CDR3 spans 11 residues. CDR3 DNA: TGCAGTGCTAGAACAGGGGCCGAGCAGTACTTC. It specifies CSARTGAEQYF.

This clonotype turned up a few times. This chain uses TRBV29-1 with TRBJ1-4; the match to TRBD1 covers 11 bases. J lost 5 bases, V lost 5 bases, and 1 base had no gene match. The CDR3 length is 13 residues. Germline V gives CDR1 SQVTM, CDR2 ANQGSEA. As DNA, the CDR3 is TGCAGCGTTTGGGACAGGGGGAATGAAAAACTGTTTTTT. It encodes CSVWDRGNEKLFF.

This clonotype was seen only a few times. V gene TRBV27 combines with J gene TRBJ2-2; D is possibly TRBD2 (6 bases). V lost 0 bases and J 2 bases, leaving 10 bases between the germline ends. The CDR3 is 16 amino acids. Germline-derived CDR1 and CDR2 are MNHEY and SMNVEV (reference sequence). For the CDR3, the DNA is TGTGCCAGCAGTTTATCGCTTAGCGGTAACACCGGGGAGCTGTTTTTT. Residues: CASSLSLSGNTGELFF.

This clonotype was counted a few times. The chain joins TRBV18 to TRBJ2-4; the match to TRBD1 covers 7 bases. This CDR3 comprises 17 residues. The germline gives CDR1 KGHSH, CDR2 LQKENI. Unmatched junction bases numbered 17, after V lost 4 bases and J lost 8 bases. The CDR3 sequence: CASSRDGTASAVDIQYF. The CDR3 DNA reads TGTGCCAGCTCACGAGACGGGACAGCCTCCGCCGTGGACATTCAGTACTTC.

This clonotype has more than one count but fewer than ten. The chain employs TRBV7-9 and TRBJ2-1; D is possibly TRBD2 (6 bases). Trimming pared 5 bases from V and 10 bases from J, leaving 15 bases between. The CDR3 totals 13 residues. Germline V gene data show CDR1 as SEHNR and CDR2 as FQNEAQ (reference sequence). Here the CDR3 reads CASSALTSPEQFF. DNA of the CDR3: TGTGCCAGCAGCGCACTCACTAGCCCAGAGCAGTTCTTC.

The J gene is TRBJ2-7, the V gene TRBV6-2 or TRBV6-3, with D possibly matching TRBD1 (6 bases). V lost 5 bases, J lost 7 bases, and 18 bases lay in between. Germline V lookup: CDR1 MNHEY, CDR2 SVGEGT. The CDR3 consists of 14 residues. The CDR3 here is CASSEYRALREQYF. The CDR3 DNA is TGTGCCAGCAGTGAGTACAGGGCCCTACGGGAGCAGTACTTC.

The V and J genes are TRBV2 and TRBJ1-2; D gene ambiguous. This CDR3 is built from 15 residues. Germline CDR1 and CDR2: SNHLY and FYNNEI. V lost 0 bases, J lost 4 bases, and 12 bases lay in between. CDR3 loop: CASSEAGPNIYGYTF. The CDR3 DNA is TGTGCCAGCAGTGAAGCCGGACCGAACATCTATGGCTACACCTTC.

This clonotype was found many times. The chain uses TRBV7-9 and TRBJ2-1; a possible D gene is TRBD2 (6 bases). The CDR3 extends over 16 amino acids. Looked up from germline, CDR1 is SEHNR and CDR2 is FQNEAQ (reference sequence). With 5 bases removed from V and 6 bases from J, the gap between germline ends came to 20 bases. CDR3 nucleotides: TGTGCCAGCAGCCCTCGACGCGGGGATGATACCAATGAGCAGTTCTTC. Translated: CASSPRRGDDTNEQFF.

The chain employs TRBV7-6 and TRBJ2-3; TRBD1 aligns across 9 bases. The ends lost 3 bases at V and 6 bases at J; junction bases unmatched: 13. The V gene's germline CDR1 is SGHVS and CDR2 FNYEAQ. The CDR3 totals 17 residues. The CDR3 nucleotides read TGTGCCAGCAGCTTTCAACCGGGACAGGGCAAATGGGATACGCAGTATTTT. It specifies CASSFQPGQGKWDTQYF.

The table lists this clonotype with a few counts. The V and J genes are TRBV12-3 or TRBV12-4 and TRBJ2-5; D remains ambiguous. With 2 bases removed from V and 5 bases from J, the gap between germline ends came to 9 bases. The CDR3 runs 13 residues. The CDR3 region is CASSLLLIETQYF. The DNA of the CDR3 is TGTGCCAGCAGTTTACTCCTTATTGAGACCCAGTACTTC.